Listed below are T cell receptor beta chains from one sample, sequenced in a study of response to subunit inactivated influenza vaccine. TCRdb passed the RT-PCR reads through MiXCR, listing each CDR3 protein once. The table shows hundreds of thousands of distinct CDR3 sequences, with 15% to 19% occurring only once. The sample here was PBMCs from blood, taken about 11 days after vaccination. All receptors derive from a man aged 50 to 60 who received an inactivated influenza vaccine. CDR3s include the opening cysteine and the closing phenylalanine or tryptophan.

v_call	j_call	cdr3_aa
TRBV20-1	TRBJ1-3	CSAGQGSGNTIYF
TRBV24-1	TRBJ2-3	CATSDASTDTQYF
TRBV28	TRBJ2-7	CASKRTGSGYEQYF
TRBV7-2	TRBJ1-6	CASSLVKGGSPLHF
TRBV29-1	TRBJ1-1	CSVGQGLNTEAFF
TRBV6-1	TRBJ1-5	CASSGGPGGESQHF
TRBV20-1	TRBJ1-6	CSAPWDRDNSPLHF
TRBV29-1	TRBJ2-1	CSVILGLRSYNEQFF
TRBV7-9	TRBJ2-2	CASSSTVDTGELFF
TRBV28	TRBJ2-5	CASSFTRGAQETQYF
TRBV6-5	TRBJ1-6	CASSYGDGDYNSPLHF
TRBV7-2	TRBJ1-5	CASSPNPDQPQHF
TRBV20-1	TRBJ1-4	CSASVVLNEKLFF
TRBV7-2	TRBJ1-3	CASSPDFHSGNTIYF
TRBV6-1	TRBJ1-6	CASSTPGQGNSPLHF
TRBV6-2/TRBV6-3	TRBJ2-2	CASSYGANTGELFF
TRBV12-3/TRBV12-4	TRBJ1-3	CASSSARRGGNTIYF